The 5 T cell receptor beta chains below all came from one sample that was sequenced in a study of siplizumab effects on memory and regulatory T cells. Libraries were prepared by immunoSEQ multiplex PCR; TCRdb keeps only in-frame clonotypes and omits some of them. This table holds over 85,000 clones, approximately 95% found once. Sequenced input: non-Treg CD4+ T cells sorted from blood. These TCRs come from a human donor in good health.

The V gene is TRBV28, the J gene TRBJ2-1; D perhaps matches TRBD2 (6 bases). This CDR3 is 15 amino acids long. The germline CDR1 and CDR2 sequences are MDHEN and SYDVKM. Between the trimmed V and J ends, which lost 6 bases and 5 bases, there was a span of 17 bases. The CDR3 reads CASREGLAQNNEQFF. Here the CDR3 DNA reads TGTGCCAGCAGGGAGGGCCTAGCCCAGAACAATGAGCAGTTCTTC.

The chain recombines TRBV6-1 with TRBJ2-5; TRBD1 aligns across 10 bases. With 2 bases clipped from V and 4 bases from J, the junction kept 4 bases outside the gene matches. This CDR3 spans 15 amino acids. CDR1 is MNHNS and CDR2 is SASEGT in the germline V gene. The CDR3, as DNA: TGTGCCAGCAGTGAACCGGGACAGGGGAGAGAGACCCAGTACTTC. Amino acid sequence: CASSEPGQGRETQYF.

The V gene is TRBV12-1, the J gene TRBJ2-2; TRBD1 reflects the table's D call only, with no check against the DNA. TRBV12-1 constitutes a pseudogene. The CDR3 sequence is 14 residues long. The chain's CDR3 is CASSSTANTGELFF. The DNA for the CDR3 is TGTGCCAGCAGCTCGACAGCTAACACCGGGGAGCTGTTTTTT.

This clone was seen just once. J is TRBJ2-3 and V is TRBV7-3; D is unclear. V lost 4 bases, J lost 0 bases, and 8 bases lay in between. The length of the CDR3 is 14 residues. Per the germline V gene, CDR1 is SGHTA and CDR2 is FQGTGA. This CDR3 is CASSSDGSTDTQYF. The CDR3 region has the DNA TGTGCCAGCAGCTCCGACGGTAGCACAGATACGCAGTATTTT.

This chain joins TRBV18 and TRBJ2-1; no reliable D call. V gave up 4 bases and J gave up 10 bases, with 11 bases separating them. Per germline, CDR1 KGHSH and CDR2 LQKENI. CDR3 length equals 12 residues. In nucleotides, the CDR3 is TGTGCCAGCTCACTTGAGACGTTCGAGCAGTTCTTC. This gives the protein CASSLETFEQFF.